The clone carrying this T cell receptor (beta chain) was detected only a few times. The source of the sample is a study of blood T cell repertoires in COVID-19. Study information: Specimens from acute and convalescent COVID-19 originated in the United States, Italy and Spain. PBMCs, B-cell-depleted T cells, or T cells were the source of the cDNA or gDNA that made up the material.

Per the study methods: Researchers report that nucleated cell counts were estimated from reference gene primer amplification. Libraries were prepared by immunoSEQ multiplex PCR; TCRdb keeps only in-frame clonotypes and omits some of them. V and J calls and clone size follow that table, whereas D and trimming were derived from the DNA. The sample yields around 310,000 clones, 90% seen once. V was clipped by 0 bases and J by 0 bases, with 12 bases between them. The CDR3 is 17 amino acids. Germline-derived CDR1 and CDR2 are LNHNV and YYDKDF (reference sequence). Sequencing was carried out using peripheral blood. The sequence came from a middle-aged woman with COVID-19, enrolled during active disease. The chain has TRBV15 and TRBJ1-3; D is undetermined. Here the CDR3 DNA reads TGTGCCACCAGCAGAGAAAGGAGGGCTAGCTCTGGAAACACCATATATTTT. Protein: CATSRERRASSGNTIYF.